This record covers a single T cell receptor (beta chain). No antigen is known for it. This sample is part of a study of cytomegalovirus exposure and HLA in healthy donors. Across the study: From donors who were HLA-typed, an early data release held 80 million or so unique TCRs.

CDR3 length equals 13 residues. The V gene lost 6 bases and the J gene lost 0 bases, with 9 bases spanning the gap. Germline values: CDR1 LNHNV, CDR2 YYDKDF (reference sequence). Study outcomes and limitations: When the data were analyzed later, several of the most significant clusters appeared to be linked to common viral pathogens. Productive status was seen about 90% or about 30% of the time for most TCR beta V segments in an earlier analysis. In terms of immune exposure information, only CMV serostatus was available.

The PCR had 60 Vbeta and 13 Jbeta primers. Libraries were prepared by immunoSEQ multiplex PCR; TCRdb keeps only in-frame clonotypes and omits some of them. Altogether about 100,000 clones are present, 81% being singletons, with the ten largest covering less than 5%. The genes are TRBV15 and TRBJ2-7; weak D call: TRBD2 (6 bases). Sequencing was performed on PBMCs. The TCR comes from a woman in her 70s in good health and CMV-seropositive. CDR3 DNA: TGTGCCACCAGTCCCGGGAGCTCCTACGAGCAGTACTTC. It is translated as CATSPGSSYEQYF.